The rows below give T cell receptor beta chains drawn from one sample of a study of metastatic and nonmetastatic thyroid tumors. TCRdb re-processed the PCR reads through MiXCR. The sample lists just under 9,500 clones, approximately 31% occurring once. Sequencing was performed on adjacent normal tissue. Receptors were obtained from a female donor with papillary thyroid cancer or a benign thyroid nodule (not recorded which). Some clones in this sample may be carry-over from other donors' samples. Each CDR3 is given with its conserved first and last residue. D genes are given only for firm matches. The size of a clone is reported for some rows only, either as once, few or many, or as a class for expanded clones.

cdr3_length j_call clone_size d_call v_call cdr3_aa cdr3_nt
15 TRBJ2-1 . . TRBV27 CASSLSVNSYYAQFF TGTGCCAGCAGTTTATCGGTCAACTCCTACTATGCGCAGTTCTTC
16 TRBJ1-1 . . TRBV18 CASSPLEWRQNTKAFF TGTGCCAGCTCACCTCTGGAATGGCGGCAGAACACTAAAGCTTTCTTT
14 TRBJ1-6 . TRBD1 TRBV9 CASSTALQGGPLHF TGTGCCAGCAGCACAGCGTTACAGGGGGGACCCCTCCACTTT
18 TRBJ2-3 . TRBD2 TRBV11-1 CASSFSGTSGTYTDTQYF TGTGCCAGCAGCTTCTCTGGGACTAGCGGGACCTACACAGATACGCAGTATTTT
13 TRBJ2-7 . . TRBV20-1 CSARDGIVYEQYF TGCAGTGCTAGAGACGGGATCGTCTACGAGCAGTACTTC
16 TRBJ2-2 . TRBD1 TRBV5-1 CASSLAGTGETGELFF TGCGCCAGCAGCTTGGCCGGGACAGGGGAAACCGGTGAGCTGTTTTTT
15 TRBJ2-3 large . TRBV12-3/TRBV12-4 CASSQGLTSTDTQYF TGTGCCAGCAGTCAGGGACTGACTAGCACAGATACGCAGTATTTT
13 TRBJ2-7 few . TRBV7-6 CASSFSRYDEQYF TGTGCCAGCAGCTTCTCCCGGTACGACGAGCAGTACTTC
16 TRBJ2-1 . TRBD2 TRBV5-4 CASSFNEGREKDEQFF TGTGCCAGCAGCTTCAACGAGGGGCGGGAGAAGGATGAGCAGTTCTTC
14 TRBJ1-6 . . TRBV7-8 CASSLADPGSPLHF TGTGCCAGCAGCTTAGCGGATCCGGGATCACCCCTCCACTTT
16 TRBJ2-1 . TRBD1 TRBV11-2 CASTTFTTGGLDEQFF TGTGCCAGCACCACTTTCACGACAGGGGGCTTAGATGAGCAGTTCTTC
13 TRBJ1-2 large . TRBV2 CASTGQTNYGYTF TGTGCCAGCACCGGACAGACGAACTATGGCTACACCTTC
16 TRBJ2-2 few . TRBV20-1 CSARGRGQRDTGELFF TGCAGTGCTAGAGGTAGAGGACAGAGGGACACCGGGGAGCTGTTTTTT
14 TRBJ2-2 few . TRBV7-9 CASSSGPQTGELFF TGTGCCAGCAGCTCGGGACCCCAGACCGGGGAGCTGTTTTTT
12 TRBJ2-5 . . TRBV7-2 CASSLITETQYF TGTGCCAGCAGCTTAATAACGGAGACCCAGTACTTC
14 TRBJ2-7 . . TRBV20-1 CSARDSTESYEVYF TGCAGTGCTAGAGACTCGACAGAGTCCTACGAGGTGTACTTC
16 TRBJ2-2 . TRBD1 TRBV5-6 CASGLAGGADTGELFF TGTGCCAGCGGCTTGGCAGGGGGCGCGGACACCGGGGAGCTGTTTTTT
14 TRBJ1-2 . . TRBV3-1 CASSHDSTEYCYTF TGTGCCAGCAGCCACGATAGTACCGAGTATTGTTACACCTTC
14 TRBJ2-7 few TRBD1 TRBV11-3 CASSPGTGYYEQYF TGTGCCAGCAGCCCCGGGACAGGCTACTACGAGCAGTACTTC
15 TRBJ2-1 . TRBD2 TRBV9 CASSGLAGGPDEQFF TGTGCCAGCAGCGGGTTAGCGGGGGGGCCGGATGAGCAGTTCTTC
15 TRBJ2-2 . TRBD2 TRBV20-1 CSARVLAGLTGELFF TGCAGTGCTAGGGTACTAGCGGGACTCACCGGGGAGCTGTTTTTT
19 TRBJ2-1 few TRBD1 TRBV28 CASSPIAPGQGAYGNEQFF TGTGCCAGCAGTCCGATAGCACCGGGACAGGGGGCCTACGGGAATGAGCAGTTCTTC
18 TRBJ2-6 . TRBD2 TRBV6-2/TRBV6-3 CASSYLGRRRAGANVLTF TGTGCCAGCAGTTACCTCGGGAGGCGCAGGGCTGGGGCCAACGTCCTGACTTTC
14 TRBJ2-1 . . TRBV2 CASMGDKGDYEQFF TGTGCCAGCATGGGTGACAAGGGGGATTATGAGCAGTTCTTC
15 TRBJ2-7 . TRBD2 TRBV3-1 CASSLLATSSYEQYF TGTGCCAGCAGCCTACTAGCGACTAGCTCCTACGAGCAGTACTTC
14 TRBJ2-1 few TRBD1 TRBV6-1 CASSIGQGSGEQFF TGTGCCAGCAGTATCGGACAGGGATCGGGTGAGCAGTTCTTC
16 TRBJ2-5 many TRBD2 TRBV10-3 CAISESKAGEVETQYF TGTGCCATCAGTGAGTCGAAAGCGGGAGAGGTGGAGACCCAGTACTTC
15 TRBJ2-7 . TRBD2 TRBV6-1 CASSPTAGGSYEQYF TGTGCCAGCAGTCCGACGGCGGGAGGGTCCTACGAGCAGTACTTC
13 TRBJ1-2 few . TRBV6-2/TRBV6-3 CASSYKGVCVHTF TGTGCCAGCAGTTACAAGGGGGTCTGTGTCCACACCTTC
15 TRBJ1-1 few . TRBV7-8 CASSGTGFLNTEAFF TGTGCCAGCAGCGGAACAGGGTTTTTGAACACTGAAGCTTTCTTT
14 TRBJ2-2 large TRBD2 TRBV6-1 CASSWTRDLGELFF TGTGCCAGCAGTTGGACTAGAGATCTCGGGGAGCTGTTTTTT
13 TRBJ2-3 . TRBD1 TRBV20-1 CSAPGTGTDTQYF TGCAGTGCTCCCGGGACAGGGACGGATACGCAGTATTTT
15 TRBJ2-5 medium-sized TRBD1 TRBV18 CASSPQVRDRETQYF TGTGCCAGCTCACCACAAGTCCGGGACAGGGAGACCCAGTACTTC
13 TRBJ2-1 few . TRBV10-1 CASSSTFAGGQFF TGCGCCAGCAGTAGTACCTTTGCCGGCGGGCAGTTCTTC
21 TRBJ2-2 once TRBD2 TRBV15 CATSRESSGTGLDSNAWELFF TGTGCCACCAGCAGAGAGAGCAGCGGGACCGGACTTGACTCGAACGCCTGGGAGCTGTTTTTT
14 TRBJ2-3 few . TRBV27 CASTGQNSTDTQYF TGTGCCAGCACGGGACAAAACAGCACAGATACGCAGTATTTT
14 TRBJ2-3 few . TRBV4-1 CASSLDPQGDTQYF TGCGCCAGCAGCCTAGATCCTCAGGGAGATACGCAGTATTTT
14 TRBJ1-1 . . TRBV11-3 CASSLEEWNTEAFF TGTGCCAGCAGCTTAGAGGAGTGGAACACTGAAGCTTTCTTT
15 TRBJ1-2 . . TRBV6-1 CASGGSSDSNYGYTF TGTGCCAGCGGAGGATCGTCGGACTCTAACTATGGCTACACCTTC
16 TRBJ2-7 few TRBD2 TRBV24-1 CATSDPLAGSSYEQYF TGTGCCACCAGTGACCCCCTAGCGGGGAGCTCCTACGAGCAGTACTTC
15 TRBJ2-3 . . TRBV27 CASSFAGTSTDTQYF TGTGCCAGCAGTTTTGCAGGGACTAGCACAGATACGCAGTATTTT
13 TRBJ2-5 . TRBD1 TRBV20-1 CSATRTGAETQYF TGCAGTGCTACCCGGACAGGGGCAGAGACCCAGTACTTC
15 TRBJ1-5 . . TRBV6-5 CASIYSPDGVGPQHF TGTGCCAGCATTTACTCCCCCGACGGTGTGGGGCCCCAGCATTTT
14 TRBJ2-7 . TRBD1 TRBV2 CASRDGQGVDEQYF TGTGCCAGCAGGGACGGACAGGGCGTGGACGAGCAGTACTTC
17 TRBJ1-2 . TRBD1 TRBV28 CASTPLGTGGQYYGYTF TGTGCCAGCACCCCTCTTGGGACAGGGGGCCAATACTATGGCTACACCTTC
15 TRBJ2-7 . . TRBV11-2 CASSLLAWGTYEQYF TGTGCCAGCAGCCTTCTAGCGTGGGGGACCTACGAGCAGTACTTC
12 TRBJ2-7 few TRBD2 TRBV7-9 CASSWEGGEQYF TGTGCCAGCAGCTGGGAGGGTGGTGAGCAGTACTTC
13 TRBJ1-3 . . TRBV9 CASSVGDGNTIYF TGTGCCAGCAGCGTGGGAGATGGAAACACCATATATTTT
15 TRBJ2-2 once . TRBV6-4 CASSYQVREGGELFF TGTGCCAGCAGTTACCAGGTCAGGGAAGGCGGGGAGCTGTTTTTT
15 TRBJ1-1 . . TRBV28 CASSLPGFLDTEAFF TGTGCCAGCAGCCTTCCAGGGTTTTTGGACACTGAAGCTTTCTTT
15 TRBJ1-1 . . TRBV7-2 CASSAGTLWDTEAFF TGTGCCAGCAGCGCCGGGACTCTTTGGGACACTGAAGCTTTCTTT
15 TRBJ1-3 . . TRBV7-2 CASSSRTYSGNTIYF TGTGCCAGCAGCTCGCGGACATACTCTGGAAACACCATATATTTT
14 TRBJ1-4 . . TRBV30 CAWGVQEVNEKLFF TGTGCCTGGGGCGTACAGGAGGTAAATGAAAAACTGTTTTTT
15 TRBJ2-3 . TRBD2 TRBV11-2 CASSAQAGGIDTQYF TGTGCCAGCAGCGCCCAAGCGGGAGGGATAGATACGCAGTATTTT
15 TRBJ2-6 medium-sized . TRBV2 CASSGFGSGANVLTF TGTGCCAGCAGTGGCTTCGGCTCTGGGGCCAACGTCCTGACTTTC
13 TRBJ1-2 few . TRBV6-2/TRBV6-3 CASSSRDTYGYTF TGTGCCAGCAGTAGCCGGGACACGTATGGCTACACCTTC
14 TRBJ2-7 medium-sized . TRBV18 CASSPPMDAHGQYF TGTGCCAGCTCACCACCTATGGACGCCCACGGGCAGTACTTC
16 TRBJ2-1 few . TRBV11-2 CASSLVLPGLNYEQFF TGTGCCAGCAGCTTAGTTTTGCCAGGGTTGAATTATGAGCAGTTCTTC
15 TRBJ2-3 . . TRBV5-1 CASSLRDLRTDTQYF TGCGCCAGCAGCTTGCGGGACCTTCGCACAGATACGCAGTATTTT